This T cell receptor (beta chain) was recovered during a study of blood T cells in healthy people across ages. Overall study: Template switching caught about one barcoded beta molecule for each two T cells. Study-level points and caveats: Estimated diversity across one million T cells was deemed an underestimate.

CDR3 length: 14 amino acids. Losses at the gene ends were 4 bases for V and 3 bases for J; bases not matched to a gene: 4. The V gene's germline CDR1 is DFQATT and CDR2 SNEGSKA (reference sequence). There are a few counts of this clonotype. Its antigen remains unidentified. Primed by a sample-barcoded 5' primer and a J-beta primer mix, a second PCR proceeded for roughly 7 to 12 cycles. Using its own MiXCR run on the 5' RACE reads, TCRdb lists one record per CDR3 protein. The sample consists of some 1 million distinct CDR3 sequences, under 55% of them appearing once. Per sample, extraction of total RNA gave at least 5.5 micrograms in every case.

This sequence was found in a woman in her fifties or sixties in good health. The chain recombines TRBV20-1 with TRBJ2-1; 9 bases agree with TRBD2. The sequenced sample was blood. The CDR3 loop reads CSAISGSRYNEQFF. DNA for the CDR3: TGCAGTGCTATTAGCGGGAGTCGCTACAATGAGCAGTTCTTC.